These 32 T cell receptor beta chains came from one sample sequenced in a study of T cells after yellow fever vaccination. TCRdb fed the 5' RACE reads into MiXCR, producing one record per CDR3 protein. This table has some 560,000 distinct CDR3 sequences, about 19% appearing once. Here the sequenced sample was PBMCs, taken 15 days after the yellow fever booster vaccination. These receptors all come from a young man who received the YFV17D yellow fever vaccine.

Only a few counts were recorded for this clonotype. The V call is TRBV11-2, the J call TRBJ2-5; D tentatively fits TRBD1 or TRBD2 (5 bases each). This CDR3 comprises 15 residues. V lost 3 bases and J 4 bases, leaving 15 bases between the germline ends. The germline V gene has CDR1 SGHAT and CDR2 FQNNGV. As DNA, the CDR3 is TGTGCCAGCAGCTTTCGGGGCCAGGCCAGAGAGACCCAGTACTTC. This translates into CASSFRGQARETQYF.

This clonotype was seen a handful of times. The chain has TRBV4-3 and TRBJ1-1; possibly TRBD1 for D (5 bases). This CDR3 comprises 13 residues. CDR1 is LGHNA, CDR2 YSLEER, per germline. V lost 3 bases to trimming and J lost 5 bases, with 10 bases between them. DNA for the CDR3: TGCGCCAGCAGCCACCTAGAGGGGACTGAAGCTTTCTTT. Translated, it gives CASSHLEGTEAFF.

The table lists this clonotype with a few counts. The genes are TRBV18 and TRBJ2-7; D may be TRBD1 (6 bases). Trimming stripped 3 bases from V and 7 bases from J, with 10 bases between. This CDR3 has 12 residues. The germline CDR1 and CDR2 sequences are KGHSH and LQKENI. CDR3 DNA: TGTGCCAGCTCACCGGGGGCAGGTGAGCAGTACTTC. Protein product: CASSPGAGEQYF.

V is TRBV18 and J is TRBJ2-3; TRBD2 is a possible D gene (6 bases). Germline CDR1 KGHSH, CDR2 LQKENI. The CDR3 is made up of 15 amino acids. The ends were cut back, 5 bases at V and 4 bases at J, with 16 bases in the middle. The CDR3 sequence: CASSWDGLSADTQYF. The CDR3 DNA reads TGTGCCAGCTCATGGGACGGACTATCAGCAGATACGCAGTATTTT.

Only a few counts were recorded for this clonotype. V is TRBV7-2 and J is TRBJ2-3; 10 bases agree with TRBD2. Germline-derived CDR1 and CDR2 are SGHTA and FQGNSA. The V segment lost 3 bases and the J segment 0 bases; nucleotides outside the gene matches: 6. CDR3 length: 17 amino acids. The CDR3 protein is CASSFPRLAGSTDTQYF. The CDR3 DNA follows: TGTGCCAGCAGCTTTCCCCGACTAGCGGGTAGCACAGATACGCAGTATTTT.

This clonotype was picked up a small number of times. The rearrangement links TRBV7-2 to TRBJ1-5; D remains unclear. This CDR3 contains 17 residues. The germline V and J ends were trimmed by 2 bases and 0 bases, with 14 bases remaining between them. Looked up from germline, CDR1 is SGHTA and CDR2 is FQGNSA. CDR3 nucleotides: TGTGCCAGCAGCTTACGTGCGCCAGGTGGTAGCAATCAGCCCCAGCATTTT. It is translated as CASSLRAPGGSNQPQHF.

The rearrangement uses TRBV6-5 and TRBJ1-1; D is uncertain. The CDR3 sequence is 15 residues long. The germline V gene has CDR1 MNHEY and CDR2 SVGAGI. The V gene lost 0 bases and the J gene lost 5 bases, with 13 bases spanning the gap. CDR3 sequence: CASSYSSQAWTEAFF. For the CDR3, the DNA is TGTGCCAGCAGTTACTCGAGTCAGGCATGGACTGAAGCTTTCTTT.

CDR3 nucleotide sequence: TGTGCCAGCAGTTACCTTTGGGCAGCTGGCTACACCTTC. Its protein is CASSYLWAAGYTF. The V gene is TRBV6-5, the J gene TRBJ1-2; no clear D gene. V was clipped by 2 bases and J by 7 bases, with 11 bases between them. The CDR3 runs to 13 residues. Germline values: CDR1 MNHEY, CDR2 SVGAGI.

This clonotype was seen at least ten times. This rearrangement joins TRBV20-1 to TRBJ1-1; no clear D gene. From germline, CDR1 is DFQATT and CDR2 SNEGSKA (reference sequence). CDR3 size: 13 residues. With 6 bases removed from V and 3 bases from J, the gap between germline ends came to 14 bases. CDR3 DNA: TGCAGTGCAGCAAGCGGAATCGACACTGAAGCTTTCTTT. Amino acids: CSAASGIDTEAFF.

In this sample, this clonotype turned up a few times. The CDR3, as DNA: TGTGCCAGCAGCTCCGAGGGACAGGGGAGAGGAAACACCATATATTTT. Its protein product is CASSSEGQGRGNTIYF. The genes are TRBV7-2 and TRBJ1-3, with 10 bases aligning to TRBD1. The CDR3 is 16 amino acids. V trimming: 4 bases; J trimming: 4 bases; junction bases outside the gene matches: 7. Germline CDR1 SGHTA, CDR2 FQGNSA.

The rearrangement uses TRBV6-2 or TRBV6-3 and TRBJ1-1; 9 bases are shared with TRBD1. With V trimmed by 1 base and J by 11 bases, 5 bases remained unmatched. The CDR3 spans 13 residues. Germline-derived CDR1 and CDR2 are MNHEY and SVGEGT. In nucleotides, the CDR3 is TGTGCCAGCAGTTACTTCCGGGACAGGGACGCTTTCTTT. Translating it yields CASSYFRDRDAFF.

The chain links TRBV5-1 to TRBJ1-1, with 8 bases fitting TRBD1. The ends lost 4 bases at V and 10 bases at J; junction bases unmatched: 15. Per germline, CDR1 SGHRS and CDR2 YFSETQ. The CDR3 is made up of 15 amino acids. The CDR3 loop reads CASSDYRGSSVRAFF. CDR3 nucleotides: TGCGCCAGCAGCGACTACAGGGGGTCATCGGTTCGAGCTTTCTTT.

This chain uses TRBV20-1 with TRBJ2-1; the D is unclear. The CDR3 is 14 amino acids. Germline lookup yields CDR1 DFQATT and CDR2 SNEGSKA (reference sequence). V shed 0 bases and J shed 7 bases, with 13 bases lying between them. The CDR3 reads CSARDPVKGNEQFF. The CDR3 bases are TGCAGTGCTAGAGATCCGGTCAAGGGAAATGAGCAGTTCTTC.

The rearrangement uses TRBV15 and TRBJ2-1; D ambiguous. The length of the CDR3 is 16 residues. The V gene's germline CDR1 is LNHNV and CDR2 YYDKDF (reference sequence). V gave up 4 bases and J gave up 7 bases, with 20 bases separating them. The CDR3 nucleotides read TGTGCCACCAGCAAACGGATACATGACCTTACGAATGAGCAGTTCTTC. This translates into CATSKRIHDLTNEQFF.

In this sample, this clonotype turned up a few times. The rearrangement joins TRBV19 to TRBJ1-4; 7 positions agree with TRBD1. The germline gives CDR1 LNHDA, CDR2 SQIVND (reference sequence). The CDR3 contains 12 residues. Losses at the gene ends were 7 bases for V and 8 bases for J; bases not matched to a gene: 4. The CDR3 loop is CASNGDSEKLFF. The CDR3, as DNA: TGTGCCAGTAACGGGGACAGCGAAAAACTGTTTTTT.

The chain couples TRBV12-3 or TRBV12-4 to TRBJ2-3; perhaps TRBD2 as D (5 bases). Trimming pared 5 bases from V and 2 bases from J, leaving 8 bases between. This CDR3 is built from 13 residues. CDR3 DNA: TGTGCCAGCAGTCACGGGGTCACAGATACGCAGTATTTT. The encoded protein is CASSHGVTDTQYF.

Ten or more counts support this clonotype. The rearrangement joins TRBV29-1 to TRBJ2-4; D is unresolved. Trimming took 3 bases from V and 6 from J, leaving 12 bases between them. Per germline, CDR1 SQVTM and CDR2 ANQGSEA. This CDR3 contains 13 residues. CDR3 amino acids: CSVEVAPGNIQYF. CDR3 DNA sequence: TGCAGCGTTGAGGTAGCCCCTGGAAACATTCAGTACTTC.

The rearrangement joins TRBV7-2 to TRBJ2-7; D may be TRBD1 (5 bases). Germline CDR1 is SGHTA and CDR2 is FQGNSA. The CDR3 has 13 amino acids. V was trimmed by 0 bases and J by 4 bases, leaving 7 bases between them. The CDR3 sequence: CASSLAREYEQYF. In DNA form, the CDR3 reads TGTGCCAGCAGCTTAGCCAGGGAATACGAGCAGTACTTC.

This clonotype appeared a few times. The genes are TRBV7-2 and TRBJ2-5; 8 bases are a match to TRBD1. Germline values: CDR1 SGHTA, CDR2 FQGNSA. The V segment lost 0 bases and the J segment 2 bases; nucleotides outside the gene matches: 8. The CDR3 has 17 amino acids. CDR3 in DNA: TGTGCCAGCAGCTTAGCCCCCTTGACAGGGGCACAAGAGACCCAGTACTTC. It encodes CASSLAPLTGAQETQYF.

CDR3 sequence reads: CASSLATGHPDTF. CDR3 in DNA: TGTGCCAGCAGCTTAGCCACAGGGCATCCGGACACCTTC. The V call is TRBV7-9, the J call TRBJ1-2, with D maybe TRBD1 (6 bases). Germline CDR1 and CDR2: SEHNR and FQNEAQ (reference sequence). The germline V and J ends were trimmed by 0 bases and 12 bases, with 14 bases remaining between them. CDR3 size: 13 residues.

This clonotype has only a few counts. This chain connects TRBV20-1 to TRBJ2-1; 8 bases map to TRBD1. The CDR3 contains 13 residues. V was pared by 0 bases and J by 14 bases, with 9 bases of the junction left unmatched. Germline V gene data show CDR1 as DFQATT and CDR2 as SNEGSKA (reference sequence). CDR3 nucleotides: TGCAGTGCTAGAGATTTGGGAGACAGGGGCGAGTTCTTC. It yields the protein CSARDLGDRGEFF.

This clonotype was observed a few times. This chain connects TRBV6-6 to TRBJ2-7, with 7 bases aligning to TRBD2. CDR3 size: 13 residues. V trimming: 7 bases; J trimming: 4 bases; junction bases outside the gene matches: 7. The germline gives CDR1 MNHNY, CDR2 SVGAGI (reference sequence). CDR3 loop: CASKMREYYEQYF. In DNA, the CDR3 is TGTGCCAGCAAGATGCGGGAGTATTACGAGCAGTACTTC.

The V gene is TRBV5-5, the J gene TRBJ1-1; no definite D call. The CDR3 is made up of 14 amino acids. From germline, CDR1 is SGHKS and CDR2 YYEKEE (reference sequence). V lost 0 bases, J lost 1 base, and 7 bases lay in between. Here the CDR3 DNA reads TGTGCCAGCAGCTTGGGTCGGGGGAACACTGAAGCTTTCTTT. Its protein is CASSLGRGNTEAFF. The entire variable domain, with the rest obtained from reference TRBV5-5 and TRBJ1-1, is as follows: DAGVTQSPTHLIKTRGQQVTLRCSPISGHKSVSWYQQVLGQGPQFIFQYYEKEERGRGNFPDRFSARQFPNYSSELNVNALLLGDSALYLCASSLGRGNTEAFFGQGTRLTVV.

This clonotype showed up just once. V is TRBV28 and J is TRBJ1-1; unclear D gene. The CDR3 is 12 amino acids. The V and J ends lost 3 bases and 5 bases respectively, with 7 bases between them. CDR1 MDHEN and CDR2 SYDVKM come from the germline V gene. The CDR3 here is CASSFWETEAFF. In nucleotides, the CDR3 is TGTGCCAGCAGTTTTTGGGAGACTGAAGCTTTCTTT.

This clonotype turned up a few times. The CDR3, as DNA: TGTGCCAGCAAGGCGACAGCGGTATCCGGGGAGCTGTTTTTT. Translation gives CASKATAVSGELFF. J is TRBJ2-2 and V is TRBV6-2 or TRBV6-3; D possibly matches TRBD1 or TRBD2 (5 bases each). Germline loops: CDR1 MNHEY, CDR2 SVGEGT. The CDR3 length is 14 residues. V lost 7 bases, J lost 6 bases, and 15 bases lay in between.

The chain employs TRBV7-6 and TRBJ2-1; TRBD2 aligns across 7 bases. This CDR3 has 18 amino acids. Looked up from germline, CDR1 is SGHVS and CDR2 is FNYEAQ. V shed 4 bases and J 10 bases; nucleotides not matched to a gene: 22. In nucleotides, the CDR3 is TGTGCCAGCAGCTCAGCCCCTTCCGGGACTACCCACTTGGGGGAGCAGTTCTTC. Protein product: CASSSAPSGTTHLGEQFF.

The rearrangement links TRBV27 to TRBJ1-3; D possibly corresponds to TRBD1 (5 bases). The V and J ends lost 5 bases and 2 bases respectively, with 13 bases between them. Germline CDR1 is MNHEY and CDR2 is SMNVEV (reference sequence). The CDR3 has 15 residues. The CDR3 protein is CASSPGTGPGNTIYF. The CDR3 DNA sequence: TGTGCCAGCAGTCCGGGAACAGGCCCTGGAAACACCATATATTTT.

This clonotype turned up a few times. The chain is built from TRBV20-1 and TRBJ2-6; D gene unclear. CDR1 is DFQATT, CDR2 SNEGSKA, per germline (reference sequence). V was cut by 6 bases and J by 0 bases, with 9 bases left in between. The CDR3 loop spans 14 amino acids. In DNA form, the CDR3 reads TGCAGTGCCCCGACGAGCTCTGGGGCCAACGTCCTGACTTTC. Protein product: CSAPTSSGANVLTF.

V gene TRBV11-2 combines with J gene TRBJ2-7; 13 nucleotides match TRBD2. The germline CDR1 and CDR2 sequences are SGHAT and FQNNGV. Trimming at V came to 5 bases and at J to 0 bases, leaving 19 bases not matched to a gene. The CDR3 has 21 residues. This CDR3 is CASSLSASEGLAGRSSYEQYF. The CDR3 bases are TGTGCCAGCAGCCTTTCCGCCTCGGAGGGACTAGCGGGACGTAGCTCCTACGAGCAGTACTTC.

The CDR3 sequence: CASSLQGGVNEQFF. CDR3 DNA: TGCGCCAGCAGCTTACAGGGCGGAGTCAATGAGCAGTTCTTC. The chain carries TRBV5-1 and TRBJ2-1, with TRBD1 as a possible D gene (6 bases). CDR1 and CDR2 (germline): SGHRS, YFSETQ. The CDR3 is 14 amino acids. Deletions cut 2 bases from V and 6 bases from J, with 12 bases between.

This clonotype was counted only a few times. The chain recombines TRBV7-2 with TRBJ2-5; tentatively, D is TRBD1 or TRBD2 (5 bases each). The CDR3 loop spans 16 amino acids. V dropped 1 base and J dropped 5 bases, with 17 bases sitting between them. CDR1 is SGHTA, CDR2 FQGNSA, per germline. For the CDR3, the DNA is TGTGCCAGCAGCTTAGAAGGGACCCCGTTCCATGAGACCCAGTACTTC. As protein: CASSLEGTPFHETQYF.

V and J are TRBV7-3 and TRBJ2-3; D is possibly TRBD2 (6 bases). Germline lookup yields CDR1 SGHTA and CDR2 FQGTGA. The CDR3 loop spans 15 amino acids. Between the trimmed V and J ends, which lost 3 bases and 4 bases, there was a span of 14 bases. The CDR3 loop is CASSLGLPVPDTQYF. CDR3 sequence (DNA): TGTGCCAGCAGCTTGGGACTTCCCGTCCCAGATACGCAGTATTTT.